One and the same sample provided the 14 T cell receptor beta chains below, sequenced in a study of blood T cell repertoires in COVID-19. Repertoires were generated with immunoSEQ multiplex PCR, while TCRdb's copy carries only in-frame clones and drops some. This sample has approximately 53,000 clones; about 83% occur once, and the top ten carry 16%. The sample was peripheral blood. The receptors stem from a man aged 35 to 55 with acute or convalescent COVID-19.

V is TRBV15 and J is TRBJ2-5, with 8 bases lining up with TRBD1. Germline V CDR1 and CDR2: LNHNV, YYDKDF (reference sequence). The ends lost 5 bases at V and 5 bases at J; junction bases unmatched: 7. There are 14 residues in the CDR3. The CDR3 region is CATSSDRVGETQYF. DNA of the CDR3: TGTGCCACCAGCTCGGACAGGGTGGGCGAGACCCAGTACTTC.

The rearrangement links TRBV11-2 to TRBJ2-2; D is possibly TRBD2 (5 bases). The CDR3 is 13 amino acids. CDR1 and CDR2 from the germline V gene are SGHAT and FQNNGV. V was cut by 5 bases and J by 8 bases, with 12 bases left in between. In nucleotides, the CDR3 is TGTGCCAGCAGCCTACTAACTAGTGGGGAGCTGTTTTTT. Translated: CASSLLTSGELFF.

The chain couples TRBV5-6 to TRBJ2-1; the match to TRBD1 covers 9 bases. This CDR3 comprises 15 residues. The germline gives CDR1 SGHDT, CDR2 YYEEEE. The V and J ends lost 6 bases and 5 bases, in that order; junction bases with no gene match: 9. The CDR3 region is CASTRPGTGNNEQFF. Here the CDR3 DNA reads TGTGCCAGCACCCGCCCGGGGACAGGGAACAATGAGCAGTTCTTC. Variable domain in full (rest from reference TRBV5-6 and TRBJ2-1): DAGVTQSPTHLIKTRGQQVTLRCSPKSGHDTVSWYQQALGQGPQFIFQYYEEEERQRGNFPDRFSGHQFPNYSSELNVNALLLGDSALYLCASTRPGTGNNEQFFGPGTRLTVL.

The chain links TRBV6-5 to TRBJ1-1; no clear D. Germline V gene lookup returns CDR1 MNHEY and CDR2 SVGAGI. V lost 5 bases to trimming and J lost 3 bases, with 4 bases between them. The CDR3 totals 11 residues. The CDR3 coding sequence is TGTGCCAGCAGTCCATACACTGAAGCTTTCTTT. Amino acid sequence: CASSPYTEAFF.

The CDR3 sequence: CASSVDRKNTEAFF. The CDR3 DNA follows: TGTGCCAGCTCAGTTGACAGAAAGAACACTGAAGCTTTCTTT. V usage is TRBV18 and J usage is TRBJ1-1; D is possibly TRBD1 (5 bases). Between the trimmed V and J ends, which lost 5 bases and 1 base, there was a span of 11 bases. The germline gives CDR1 KGHSH, CDR2 LQKENI. This CDR3 is 14 amino acids long. Filled out from reference TRBV18 and TRBJ1-1, the complete variable domain reads NAGVMQNPRHLVRRRGQEARLRCSPMKGHSHVYWYRQLPEEGLKFMVYLQKENIIDESGMPKERFSAEFPKEGPSILRIQQVVRGDSAAYFCASSVDRKNTEAFFGQGTRLTVV.

The chain is built from TRBV29-1 and TRBJ1-3; tentatively, D is TRBD1 (5 bases). CDR1 and CDR2 (germline): SQVTM, ANQGSEA. The CDR3 totals 13 residues. V was shortened by 6 bases and J by 3 bases, with 12 bases between the two germline ends. CDR3 residues: CSVVGGFGNTIYF. The CDR3 coding sequence is TGCAGCGTCGTGGGGGGGTTTGGAAACACCATATATTTT.

V gene TRBV10-3 combines with J gene TRBJ2-2; weak D call: TRBD1 (5 bases). The CDR3 is made up of 16 amino acids. Germline V gene data show CDR1 as ENHRY and CDR2 as SYGVKD. Trimming removed 0 bases from V and 1 base from J, with 9 bases in between. CDR3: CAISESGHLNTGELFF. As DNA, the CDR3 is TGTGCCATCAGTGAGTCCGGACACTTGAACACCGGGGAGCTGTTTTTT.

The gene calls are TRBV7-2 and TRBJ2-7; 9 positions agree with TRBD1. Losses at the gene ends were 3 bases for V and 5 bases for J; bases not matched to a gene: 8. The germline gives CDR1 SGHTA, CDR2 FQGNSA. CDR3 size: 15 residues. The CDR3: CASSLRGQGMNEQYF. The CDR3, as DNA: TGTGCCAGCAGCTTGCGGGGACAGGGTATGAACGAGCAGTACTTC.

In the case of this clone: This CDR3 is also generated by other DNA sequences in the sample. The chain employs TRBV18 and TRBJ1-1; weak D call: TRBD1 (6 bases). The germline gives CDR1 KGHSH, CDR2 LQKENI. Trimming removed 2 bases at V and 1 base at J, with 8 bases between. The CDR3 loop spans 14 amino acids. CDR3 amino acids: CASSPGQTNTEAFF. As DNA, the CDR3 is TGTGCCAGCTCACCAGGACAGACGAACACTGAAGCTTTCTTT.

This chain links TRBV5-6 with TRBJ2-1; 8 nucleotides line up with TRBD1. This CDR3 comprises 15 residues. V lost 2 bases, J lost 6 bases, and 7 bases stayed unmatched. The germline V gene has CDR1 SGHDT and CDR2 YYEEEE. DNA for the CDR3: TGTGCCAGCAGCTTCGGACAGGGTTCGGCCAATGAGCAGTTCTTC. Its protein product is CASSFGQGSANEQFF.

V is TRBV28 and J is TRBJ1-2, with 7 bases identical to TRBD1. The V gene end was trimmed by 4 bases and the J gene end by 5 bases; junction bases not matched to a gene: 4. The germline gives CDR1 MDHEN, CDR2 SYDVKM. This CDR3 has 13 residues. The CDR3 DNA reads TGTGCCAGCAGTTCCGGGACAGCGTATGGCTACACCTTC. This translates into CASSSGTAYGYTF.

This clone showed up just once. The chain is built from TRBV18 and TRBJ2-3; D possibly corresponds to TRBD2 (6 bases). CDR3 length: 12 residues. With 8 bases removed from V and 4 bases from J, the gap between germline ends came to 10 bases. Looked up from germline, CDR1 is KGHSH and CDR2 is LQKENI. The CDR3 loop is CASAAGPDTQYF. CDR3 in DNA: TGTGCCAGCGCCGCGGGACCAGATACGCAGTATTTT.

The chain joins TRBV5-6 to TRBJ2-7, with a weak D call TRBD2 (5 bases). Trimming left V 1 base short and J 0 bases short, with 8 bases between. The V gene's germline CDR1 is SGHDT and CDR2 YYEEEE. This CDR3 has 14 amino acids. The CDR3 DNA follows: TGTGCCAGCAGCTTGACACGGGGCTCCTACGAGCAGTACTTC. Translated, it gives CASSLTRGSYEQYF.

CDR3 nucleotide sequence: TGTGCCATCAGAGAGACAGGGGTCGCCGGGGAGCTGTTTTTT. Residues: CAIRETGVAGELFF. The rearrangement links TRBV10-3 to TRBJ2-2; 8 bases align to TRBD1. Germline-derived CDR1 and CDR2 are ENHRY and SYGVKD. This CDR3 has 14 residues. V was pared by 6 bases and J by 6 bases, with 6 bases of the junction left unmatched.